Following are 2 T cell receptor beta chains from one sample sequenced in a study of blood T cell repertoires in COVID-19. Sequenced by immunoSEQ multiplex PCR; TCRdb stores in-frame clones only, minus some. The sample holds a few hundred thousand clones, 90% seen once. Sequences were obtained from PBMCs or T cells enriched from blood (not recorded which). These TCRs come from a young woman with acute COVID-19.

The CDR3 reads CASSLYRGRYTEAFF. The CDR3 bases are TGTGCCAGCAGCCTATACAGGGGGAGATACACTGAAGCTTTCTTT. The chain links TRBV13 to TRBJ1-1; 8 bases fit TRBD1. Germline V CDR1 and CDR2: PRHDT, FYEKMQ (reference sequence). The J segment lost 3 bases and the V segment lost 5 bases, leaving 8 bases of the junction unmatched. The CDR3 length is 15 residues.

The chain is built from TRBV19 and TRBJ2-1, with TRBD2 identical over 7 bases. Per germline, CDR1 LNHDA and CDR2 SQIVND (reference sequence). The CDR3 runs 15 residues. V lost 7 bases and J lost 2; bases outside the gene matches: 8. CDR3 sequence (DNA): TGTGCCAGTATCAACGGGACTACAACCTACAATGAGCAGTTCTTC. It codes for CASINGTTTYNEQFF.